These T cell receptor beta chains were read from a single sample in a study of cytomegalovirus exposure and HLA in healthy donors. Only in-frame clones appear in the TCRdb table, and some are missing; sequencing was by immunoSEQ multiplex PCR. Here the sample spans approximately 46,000 clones, about 91% being singletons. The sequenced material came from PBMCs. These receptors were collected from a man between 18 and 35 years old in good health and CMV-seronegative. Each CDR3 is given with its conserved first and last residue. The order of the fields is J gene, D gene, clone size, V gene, CDR3 protein, CDR3 DNA. A D gene is named only where the DNA matches it firmly. Only some rows state a clone size, as once, few, many or a class for expanded clones.

TRBJ2-3,TRBD2,-,TRBV23-1,CASSPWVAGYTDTQYF,TGCGCCAGCAGTCCCTGGGTAGCGGGGTACACAGATACGCAGTATTTT
TRBJ2-7,TRBD1,few,TRBV28,CASRPTLTGGRDEQYF,TGTGCCAGCAGGCCGACCCTGACAGGGGGCAGGGACGAGCAGTACTTC
TRBJ2-7,-,-,TRBV5-1,CASSTLHGTYEQYF,TGCGCCAGCAGCACACTACACGGTACCTACGAGCAGTACTTC
TRBJ2-7,TRBD2,-,TRBV28,CASSFVGRARSYEQYF,TGTGCCAGCAGTTTCGTCGGGAGGGCCCGTTCCTACGAGCAGTACTTC
TRBJ1-2,-,-,TRBV7-9,CASSLDRSYGYTF,TGTGCCAGCAGCCTGGACAGATCCTATGGCTACACCTTC
TRBJ1-2,-,-,TRBV29-1,CSVGGGSGYGYTF,TGCAGCGTTGGCGGTGGGTCCGGCTATGGCTACACCTTC
TRBJ2-7,-,-,TRBV19,CASSIDSNRGEQYF,TGTGCCAGTAGTATAGACAGTAACCGAGGCGAGCAGTACTTC
TRBJ1-2,-,-,TRBV6-5,CASSYLQGGYGYTF,TGTGCCAGCAGTTACCTGCAGGGCGGCTATGGCTACACCTTC
TRBJ2-6,-,-,TRBV6-6,CASSPGANVLTF,TGTGCCAGCAGCCCAGGGGCCAACGTCCTGACTTTC
TRBJ2-7,-,-,TRBV28,CASSPGGKYEQYF,TGTGCCAGCAGCCCAGGGGGGAAATACGAGCAGTACTTC
TRBJ2-7,-,-,TRBV7-2,CASSLISSGPASSYEQYF,TGTGCCAGCAGCTTAATCTCCTCGGGTCCGGCGAGCTCCTACGAGCAGTACTTC
TRBJ1-2,TRBD1,once,TRBV7-2,CASSLPGTGHGYTF,TGTGCCAGCAGCTTACCGGGGACAGGCCATGGCTACACCTTC
TRBJ2-5,TRBD2,-,TRBV18,CASSPVAGGQETQYF,TGTGCCAGCTCCCCCGTAGCGGGAGGGCAAGAGACCCAGTACTTC
TRBJ1-2,-,-,TRBV19,CASTDTTYGYTF,TGTGCCAGTACCGACACAACCTATGGCTACACCTTC
TRBJ2-3,-,-,TRBV4-3,CASSQELASTDTQYF,TGCGCCAGCAGCCAAGAACTAGCTTCCACAGATACGCAGTATTTT
TRBJ2-6,TRBD2,-,TRBV5-4,CASSGKRDSGANVLTF,TGTGCCAGCAGCGGAAAGCGGGACTCTGGGGCCAACGTCCTGACTTTC
TRBJ1-2,TRBD1,few,TRBV6-5,CASRITGGGYTF,TGTGCCAGCAGAATTACAGGGGGAGGCTACACCTTC
TRBJ2-6,-,-,TRBV28,CASRPSDELSGANVLTF,TGTGCCAGCAGGCCTAGCGACGAGCTCTCTGGGGCCAACGTCCTGACTTTC
TRBJ2-3,-,-,TRBV27,CASSLGGFRTDTQYF,TGTGCCAGCAGTTTGGGGGGATTCCGCACAGATACGCAGTATTTT
TRBJ2-1,-,-,TRBV27,CASSLGARQFF,TGTGCCAGCAGTTTGGGAGCACGGCAGTTCTTC
TRBJ1-5,-,once,TRBV6-4,CASSAGSGGNQPQHF,TGTGCCAGCAGTGCTGGGTCCGGGGGAAATCAGCCCCAGCATTTT
TRBJ2-7,-,-,TRBV9,CASSVARETYEQYF,TGTGCCAGCAGCGTAGCTCGGGAAACCTACGAGCAGTACTTC
TRBJ2-4,TRBD1,-,TRBV4-1,CASSQLTGAGAKNIQYF,TGCGCCAGCAGCCAATTAACAGGGGCAGGGGCCAAAAACATTCAGTACTTC
TRBJ2-2,-,-,TRBV4-1,CASSRGAGELFF,TGCGCCAGCAGCCGCGGAGCCGGGGAGCTGTTTTTT
TRBJ2-7,-,-,TRBV28,CASSFLDSSYEQYF,TGTGCCAGCAGTTTCCTGGACTCCTCCTACGAGCAGTACTTC
TRBJ2-1,-,-,TRBV30,CAWRRGALGQFF,TGTGCCTGGAGACGGGGGGCCCTCGGGCAGTTCTTC
TRBJ2-3,TRBD2,-,TRBV11-2,CASSRTSGVTDTQYF,TGTGCCAGCAGCCGGACTAGCGGAGTCACAGATACGCAGTATTTT
TRBJ2-2,TRBD2,-,TRBV5-1,CASSLWVAGGPTGELFF,TGCGCCAGCAGCCTATGGGTAGCGGGAGGGCCCACCGGGGAGCTGTTTTTT
TRBJ2-7,-,-,TRBV7-9,CASSLGHPDSGYEQYF,TGTGCCAGCAGCTTAGGTCATCCGGATTCAGGCTACGAGCAGTACTTC
TRBJ2-3,TRBD1,-,TRBV9,CASSVGEQGSTDTQYF,TGTGCCAGCAGCGTAGGTGAACAGGGGAGCACAGATACGCAGTATTTT
TRBJ2-1,TRBD2,-,TRBV27,CASSSGLAVRDEQFF,TGTGCCAGCAGTTCGGGACTAGCGGTTCGGGATGAGCAGTTCTTC
TRBJ2-3,TRBD2,-,TRBV7-9,CASSSEREGFYGTDTQYF,TGTGCCAGCAGCTCAGAGCGGGAGGGCTTTTACGGCACAGATACGCAGTATTTT
TRBJ2-7,-,-,TRBV5-4,CASSLDSTNEQYF,TGTGCCAGCAGCTTGGACAGCACGAACGAGCAGTACTTC